The subject of this entry is one T cell receptor beta chain. There are 16 residues in the CDR3. The germline V gene has CDR1 MNHNS and CDR2 SASEGT. V was trimmed by 0 bases and J by 0 bases, leaving 9 bases between them. The data stem from a study of cytomegalovirus exposure and HLA in healthy donors. Researchers ran the PCR with 60 Vbeta and 13 Jbeta primers. Some clones are missing from TCRdb's copy, which holds only in-frame ones; the method was immunoSEQ multiplex PCR. The sample has around 190,000 clones, 65% to 80% seen once. Sequencing was performed on PBMCs. The chain recombines TRBV6-1 with TRBJ1-3; no definite D call. The TCR sequence derives from a woman aged 40 to 50 in good health and CMV-seronegative. CDR3 sequence (DNA): TGTGCCAGCAGTGAAGCGGCGGCAGACTCTGGAAACACCATATATTTT. This gives the protein CASSEAAADSGNTIYF.